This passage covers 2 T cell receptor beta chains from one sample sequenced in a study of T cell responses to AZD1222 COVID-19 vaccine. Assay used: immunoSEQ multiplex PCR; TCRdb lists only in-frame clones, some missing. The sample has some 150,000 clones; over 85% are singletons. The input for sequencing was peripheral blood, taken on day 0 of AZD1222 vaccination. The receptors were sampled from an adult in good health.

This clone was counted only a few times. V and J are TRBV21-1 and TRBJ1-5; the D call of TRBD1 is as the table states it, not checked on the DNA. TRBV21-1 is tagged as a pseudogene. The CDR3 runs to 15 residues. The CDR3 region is CASIQRDTRNQPQHF. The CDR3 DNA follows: TGTGCCAGCATCCAACGGGACACCCGCAATCAGCCCCAGCATTTT.

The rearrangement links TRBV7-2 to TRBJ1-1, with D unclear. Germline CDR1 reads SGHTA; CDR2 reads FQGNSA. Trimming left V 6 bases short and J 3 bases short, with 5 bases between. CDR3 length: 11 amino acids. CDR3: CASSSYTEAFF. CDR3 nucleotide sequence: TGTGCCAGCAGTAGCTACACTGAAGCTTTCTTT.